What follows describes a single T cell receptor beta chain. This entry comes from a study of blood T cell repertoires in COVID-19. Germline CDR1 MNHEY, CDR2 SVGEGT. The CDR3 is 13 residues long. The germline V and J ends were trimmed by 5 bases and 6 bases, with 10 bases remaining between them. The protocol was immunoSEQ multiplex PCR, while the TCRdb copy is restricted to in-frame clones and leaves out a portion. In the table there are about 44,000 clones, approximately 90% of which are singletons. The receptor was isolated from a man aged 70-80 years with active COVID-19. The sample consisted of peripheral blood. V and J are TRBV6-2 or TRBV6-3 and TRBJ2-2; the D gene is possibly TRBD1 (6 bases). The CDR3 sequence is CASSLQGAGELFF. CDR3 DNA sequence: TGTGCCAGCAGTCTACAGGGCGCCGGGGAGCTGTTTTTT.